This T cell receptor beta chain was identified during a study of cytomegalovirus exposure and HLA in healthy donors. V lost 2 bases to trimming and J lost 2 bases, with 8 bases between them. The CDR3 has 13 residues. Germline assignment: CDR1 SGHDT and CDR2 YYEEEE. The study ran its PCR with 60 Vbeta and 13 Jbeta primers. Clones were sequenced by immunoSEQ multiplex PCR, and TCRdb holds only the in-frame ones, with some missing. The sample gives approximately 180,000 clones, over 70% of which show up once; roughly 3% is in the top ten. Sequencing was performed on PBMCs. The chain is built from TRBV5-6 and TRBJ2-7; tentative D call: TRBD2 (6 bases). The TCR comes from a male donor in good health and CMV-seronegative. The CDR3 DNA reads TGTGCCAGCAGCTTCGGAGGGCCCTACGAGCAGTACTTC. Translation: CASSFGGPYEQYF.